The 12 T cell receptor beta chains in this list originate from one sample, sequenced in a study of cytomegalovirus exposure and HLA in healthy donors. The primer mix had 60 Vbeta and 13 Jbeta primers. The data were produced by immunoSEQ multiplex PCR, yet TCRdb's version contains in-frame clones alone and is incomplete. The repertoire holds some 190,000 clones, with 77% as singletons. Sequencing was done on a sample of PBMCs. These TCRs come from a woman aged 25 to 39 in good health and CMV-seropositive.

The gene calls are TRBV7-9 and TRBJ1-6; weak D call: TRBD1 (5 bases). Deletions cut 4 bases from V and 7 bases from J, with 20 bases between. CDR1 is SEHNR, CDR2 FQNEAQ, per germline (reference sequence). This CDR3 is built from 17 residues. CDR3 region: CASSSNFRESINSPLHF. DNA for the CDR3: TGTGCCAGCAGCTCCAATTTCAGGGAATCAATCAATTCACCCCTCCACTTT.

The rearrangement links TRBV19 to TRBJ1-1, with 8 bases that match TRBD1. Looked up from germline, CDR1 is LNHDA and CDR2 is SQIVND (reference sequence). J lost 5 bases, V lost 5 bases, and 10 bases had no gene match. The CDR3 is made up of 15 amino acids. CDR3 in DNA: TGTGCCAGTAGTCTGCTCGGACAGGGCTCTACTGAAGCTTTCTTT. Residues: CASSLLGQGSTEAFF.

The chain has TRBV7-2 and TRBJ2-2; no definite D call. Between the trimmed V and J ends, which lost 0 bases and 1 base, there was a span of 6 bases. The CDR3 runs to 15 residues. The germline CDR1 and CDR2 sequences are SGHTA and FQGNSA. The CDR3 coding sequence is TGTGCCAGCAGCTTAGCGAGCCGGAACACCGGGGAGCTGTTTTTT. Translating it yields CASSLASRNTGELFF.

This clone was seen only a few times. The rearrangement links TRBV6-5 to TRBJ2-7, with 11 nucleotides matching TRBD1. The junction had 1 base not matched to a gene; V was cut back by 3 bases and J by 3 bases. The CDR3 consists of 14 residues. Per the germline V gene, CDR1 is MNHEY and CDR2 is SVGAGI. The CDR3 loop reads CASSYGTGGYEQYF. For the CDR3, the DNA is TGTGCCAGCAGTTATGGGACAGGGGGCTACGAGCAGTACTTC.

The table lists this clone with a few counts. The chain joins TRBV27 to TRBJ2-3; D not resolved. The germline CDR1 and CDR2 sequences are MNHEY and SMNVEV (reference sequence). V lost 2 bases, J lost 7 bases, and 13 bases lay in between. CDR3 length equals 14 residues. In DNA form, the CDR3 reads TGTGCCAGCAGTTTAGTGAGGTCTACAAATACGCAGTATTTT. Protein sequence: CASSLVRSTNTQYF.

This sequence joins TRBV4-3 and TRBJ2-1; 13 bases are shared with TRBD2. J was trimmed by 0 bases and V by 4 bases; bases with no gene match: 3. The CDR3 is 17 amino acids. The germline V gene encodes CDR1 LGHNA and CDR2 YSLEER. CDR3 nucleotide sequence: TGCGCCAGCAGCCCAGGGACTAGCGGGGACTCCTACAATGAGCAGTTCTTC. Its protein is CASSPGTSGDSYNEQFF.

The rearrangement joins TRBV9 to TRBJ1-1; 10 bases match TRBD1. Germline V gene lookup returns CDR1 SGDLS and CDR2 YYNGEE. With 4 bases clipped from V and 0 bases from J, the junction kept 6 bases outside the gene matches. The CDR3 length is 16 residues. CDR3 nucleotide sequence: TGTGCCAGCAGCCTTAGACAGGGGGCACTGAACACTGAAGCTTTCTTT. Its translation: CASSLRQGALNTEAFF.

This clone occurred a few times. The rearrangement uses TRBV5-1 and TRBJ2-3, with 8 bases identical to TRBD2. Germline loops: CDR1 SGHRS, CDR2 YFSETQ. The CDR3 sequence is 15 residues long. The V segment lost 4 bases and the J segment 0 bases; nucleotides outside the gene matches: 4. The chain's CDR3 is CASSDPSGSTDTQYF. The CDR3 coding sequence is TGCGCCAGCAGCGACCCTAGCGGGAGCACAGATACGCAGTATTTT.

The V and J genes are TRBV7-9 and TRBJ1-6; 8 nucleotides match TRBD1. CDR3 length: 16 residues. Germline loops: CDR1 SEHNR, CDR2 FQNEAQ (reference sequence). Unmatched junction bases numbered 8, after V lost 4 bases and J lost 6 bases. The CDR3: CASSSETGAGNSPLHF. The DNA for the CDR3 is TGTGCCAGCAGCTCGGAGACAGGGGCAGGTAATTCACCCCTCCACTTT.

The V gene is TRBV5-8, the J gene TRBJ2-2; 9 bases fit TRBD2. Germline V gene lookup returns CDR1 SGHTS and CDR2 YDEGEE. The V segment lost 5 bases and the J segment 3 bases; nucleotides outside the gene matches: 5. The CDR3 runs 15 residues. This CDR3 reads CASRVAGVDTGELFF. As DNA, the CDR3 is TGTGCCAGCAGGGTAGCGGGGGTTGACACCGGGGAGCTGTTTTTT.

The chain links TRBV15 to TRBJ2-2; 14 nucleotides match TRBD2. Germline V lookup: CDR1 LNHNV, CDR2 YYDKDF (reference sequence). This CDR3 region has 17 residues. Trimming took 6 bases from V and 1 from J; bases not matched to a gene: 4. This CDR3 reads CATRRLAGGLNTGELFF. CDR3 sequence (DNA): TGTGCCACCAGGAGACTAGCGGGAGGGCTGAACACCGGGGAGCTGTTTTTT.

The gene calls are TRBV27 and TRBJ1-5, with D unresolved. V lost 2 bases to trimming and J lost 2 bases, with 10 bases between them. CDR1 and CDR2 from the germline V gene are MNHEY and SMNVEV (reference sequence). The CDR3 covers 15 residues. This CDR3 is CASSLISSGNQPQHF. As DNA, the CDR3 is TGTGCCAGCAGTTTAATATCGTCGGGCAATCAGCCCCAGCATTTT.